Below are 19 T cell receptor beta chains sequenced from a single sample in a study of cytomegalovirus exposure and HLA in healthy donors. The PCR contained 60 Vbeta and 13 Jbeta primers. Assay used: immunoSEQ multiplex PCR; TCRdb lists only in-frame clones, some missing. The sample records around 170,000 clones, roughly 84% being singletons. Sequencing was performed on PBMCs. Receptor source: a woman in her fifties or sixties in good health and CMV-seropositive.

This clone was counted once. The CDR3 reads CASSTRQGLGGYTF. The CDR3 DNA sequence: TGTGCCAGCAGTACCCGACAGGGTTTAGGTGGCTACACCTTC. The chain links TRBV2 to TRBJ1-2; 7 positions match TRBD1. J gave up 7 bases and V 5 bases, and 10 bases lay outside the gene matches. The germline gives CDR1 SNHLY, CDR2 FYNNEI. The CDR3 totals 14 residues. The whole variable domain, remainder taken from reference TRBV2 and TRBJ1-2, is EPEVTQTPSHQVTQMGQEVILRCVPISNHLYFYWYRQILGQKVEFLVSFYNNEISEKSEIFDDQFSVERPDGSNFTLKIRSTKLEDSAMYFCASSTRQGLGGYTFGSGTRLTVV.

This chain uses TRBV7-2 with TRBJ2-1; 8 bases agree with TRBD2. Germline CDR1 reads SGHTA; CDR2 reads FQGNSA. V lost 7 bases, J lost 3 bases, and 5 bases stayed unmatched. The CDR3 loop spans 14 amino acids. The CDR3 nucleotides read TGTGCCAGCACTAACCGGGGGGGCTACAATGAGCAGTTCTTC. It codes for CASTNRGGYNEQFF.

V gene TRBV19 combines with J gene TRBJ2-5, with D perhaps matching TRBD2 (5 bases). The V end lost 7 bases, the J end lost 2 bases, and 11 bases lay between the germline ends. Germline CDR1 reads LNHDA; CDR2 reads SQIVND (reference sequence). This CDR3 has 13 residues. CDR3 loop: CASKLAGQETQYF. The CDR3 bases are TGTGCCAGTAAGTTGGCGGGTCAAGAGACCCAGTACTTC.

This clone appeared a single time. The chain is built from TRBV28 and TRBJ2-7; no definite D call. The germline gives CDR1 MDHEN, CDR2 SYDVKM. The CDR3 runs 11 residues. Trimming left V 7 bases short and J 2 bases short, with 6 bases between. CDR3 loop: CASTSPYEQYF. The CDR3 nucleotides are TGTGCCAGCACCTCCCCCTACGAGCAGTACTTC.

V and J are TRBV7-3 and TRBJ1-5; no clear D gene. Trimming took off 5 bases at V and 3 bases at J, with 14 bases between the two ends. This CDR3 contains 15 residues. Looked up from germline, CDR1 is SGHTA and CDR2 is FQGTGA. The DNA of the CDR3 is TGTGCCAGCAGCGCAAAAAGAGATGACAATCAGCCCCAGCATTTT. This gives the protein CASSAKRDDNQPQHF. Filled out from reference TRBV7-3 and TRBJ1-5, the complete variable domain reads GAGVSQTPSNKVTEKGKYVELRCDPISGHTALYWYRQSLGQGPEFLIYFQGTGAADDSGLPNDRFFAVRPEGSVSTLKIQRTERGDSAVYLCASSAKRDDNQPQHFGDGTRLSIL.

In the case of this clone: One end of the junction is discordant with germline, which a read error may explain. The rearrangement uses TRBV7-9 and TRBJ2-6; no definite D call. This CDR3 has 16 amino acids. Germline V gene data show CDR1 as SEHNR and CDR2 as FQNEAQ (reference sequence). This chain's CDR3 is CSSRPPDFSGANVLTF. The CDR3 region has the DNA TGTTCCAGCAGACCACCAGACTTCTCTGGGGCCAACGTCCTGACTTTC.

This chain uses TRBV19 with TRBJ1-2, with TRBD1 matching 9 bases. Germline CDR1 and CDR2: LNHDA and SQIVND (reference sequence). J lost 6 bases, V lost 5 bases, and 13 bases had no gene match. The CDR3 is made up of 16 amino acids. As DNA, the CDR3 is TGTGCCAGTAGTGCCTACAGGGGGCCCCCGAGTGATGGCTACACCTTC. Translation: CASSAYRGPPSDGYTF.

The CDR3 nucleotides are TGTGCCAGCAGCTTGCCAGGGGGACTGGCTAACTATGGCTACACCTTC. It translates to CASSLPGGLANYGYTF. V gene TRBV5-6 combines with J gene TRBJ1-2; 7 bases map to TRBD1. The V gene's germline CDR1 is SGHDT and CDR2 YYEEEE. The junction had 6 bases not matched to a gene; V was cut back by 1 base and J by 0 bases. This CDR3 has 16 amino acids.

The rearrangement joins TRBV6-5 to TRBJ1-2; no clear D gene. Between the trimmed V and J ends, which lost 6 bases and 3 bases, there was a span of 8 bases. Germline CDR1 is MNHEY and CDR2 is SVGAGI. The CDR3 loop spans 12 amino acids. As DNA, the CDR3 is TGTGCCAGCAGGAGGGATGACTATGGCTACACCTTC. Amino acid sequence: CASRRDDYGYTF.

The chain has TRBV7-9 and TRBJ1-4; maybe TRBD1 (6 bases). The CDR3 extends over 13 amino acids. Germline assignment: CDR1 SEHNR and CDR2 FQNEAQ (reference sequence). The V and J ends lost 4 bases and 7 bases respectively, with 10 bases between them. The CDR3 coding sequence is TGTGCCAGCAGCTCACAGGGTCGTGAAAAACTGTTTTTT. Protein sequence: CASSSQGREKLFF. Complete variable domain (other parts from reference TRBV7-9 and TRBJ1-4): DTGVSQNPRHKITKRGQNVTFRCDPISEHNRLYWYRQTLGQGPEFLTYFQNEAQLEKSRLLSDRFSAERPKGSFSTLEIQRTEQGDSAMYLCASSSQGREKLFFGSGTQLSVL.

The CDR3 spells CASSLGGSYEQFF. The CDR3 nucleotides read TGTGCCAGCAGTTTAGGGGGGTCCTATGAGCAGTTCTTC. This sequence joins TRBV28 and TRBJ2-1; D might be TRBD2 (6 bases). Germline V lookup: CDR1 MDHEN, CDR2 SYDVKM. The V end lost 2 bases, the J end lost 8 bases, and 10 bases lay between the germline ends. This CDR3 has 13 residues.

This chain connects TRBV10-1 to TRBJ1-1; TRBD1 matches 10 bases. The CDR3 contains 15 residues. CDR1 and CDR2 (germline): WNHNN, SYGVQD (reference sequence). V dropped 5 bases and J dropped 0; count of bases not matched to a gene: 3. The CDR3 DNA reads TGCGCCAGCAGTACGGGACAGGGGATGAACACTGAAGCTTTCTTT. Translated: CASSTGQGMNTEAFF.

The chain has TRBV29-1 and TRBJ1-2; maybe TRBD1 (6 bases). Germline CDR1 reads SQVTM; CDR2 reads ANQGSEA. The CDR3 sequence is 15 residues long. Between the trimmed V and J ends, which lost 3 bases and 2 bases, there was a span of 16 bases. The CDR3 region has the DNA TGCAGCGTTGACCCTGACCACAGGGACAACTATGGCTACACCTTC. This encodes CSVDPDHRDNYGYTF. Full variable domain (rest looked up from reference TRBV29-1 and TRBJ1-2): SAVISQKPSRDICQRGTSLTIQCQVDSQVTMMFWYRQQPGQSLTLIATANQGSEATYESGFVIDKFPISRPNLTFSTLTVSNMSPEDSSIYLCSVDPDHRDNYGYTFGSGTRLTVV.

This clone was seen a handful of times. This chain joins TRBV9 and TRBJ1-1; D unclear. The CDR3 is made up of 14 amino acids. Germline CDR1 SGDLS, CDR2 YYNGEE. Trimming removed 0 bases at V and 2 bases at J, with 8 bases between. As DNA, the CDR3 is TGTGCCAGCAGCGTAGAAGTGGCTAACACTGAAGCTTTCTTT. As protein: CASSVEVANTEAFF.

CDR3 bases: TGTGCCAGTAGTTCGGGGGGATCTAACTATGGCTACACCTTC. It codes for CASSSGGSNYGYTF. The genes are TRBV19 and TRBJ1-2; TRBD1 might be the D (5 bases). The germline CDR1 and CDR2 sequences are LNHDA and SQIVND (reference sequence). CDR3 length: 14 residues. Trimming took 5 bases from V and 0 from J, leaving 10 bases between them.

CDR3 in DNA: TGTGCCAGTAGTATTTCCGGGACAGGGAGTGTTCGCTACACCTTC. Residues: CASSISGTGSVRYTF. The rearrangement joins TRBV19 to TRBJ1-2; TRBD1 agrees at 9 bases. Germline loops: CDR1 LNHDA, CDR2 SQIVND (reference sequence). J lost 9 bases, V lost 3 bases, and 11 bases had no gene match. The CDR3 sequence is 15 residues long.

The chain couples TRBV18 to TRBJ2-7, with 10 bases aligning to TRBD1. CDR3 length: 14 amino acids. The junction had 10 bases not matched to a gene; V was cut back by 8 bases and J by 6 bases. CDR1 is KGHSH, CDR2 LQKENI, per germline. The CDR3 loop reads CASGPGQGSGEQYF. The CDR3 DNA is TGTGCCAGCGGACCGGGACAGGGGAGCGGCGAGCAGTACTTC. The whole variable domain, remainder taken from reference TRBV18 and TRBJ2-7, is NAGVMQNPRHLVRRRGQEARLRCSPMKGHSHVYWYRQLPEEGLKFMVYLQKENIIDESGMPKERFSAEFPKEGPSILRIQQVVRGDSAAYFCASGPGQGSGEQYFGPGTRLTVT.

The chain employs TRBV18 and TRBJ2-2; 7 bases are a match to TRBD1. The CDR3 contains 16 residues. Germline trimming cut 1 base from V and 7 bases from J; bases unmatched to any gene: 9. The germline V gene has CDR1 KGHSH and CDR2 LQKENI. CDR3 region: CASSPQGAVVVGELFF. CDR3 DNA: TGTGCCAGCTCACCACAGGGGGCGGTAGTCGTCGGGGAGCTGTTTTTT.

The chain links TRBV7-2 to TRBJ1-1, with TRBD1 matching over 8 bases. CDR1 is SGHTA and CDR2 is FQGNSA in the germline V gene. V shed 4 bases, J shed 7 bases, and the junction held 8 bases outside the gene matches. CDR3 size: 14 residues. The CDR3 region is CASSSQGAQGEAFF. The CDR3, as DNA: TGTGCCAGCAGCTCCCAGGGGGCGCAGGGTGAAGCTTTCTTT.